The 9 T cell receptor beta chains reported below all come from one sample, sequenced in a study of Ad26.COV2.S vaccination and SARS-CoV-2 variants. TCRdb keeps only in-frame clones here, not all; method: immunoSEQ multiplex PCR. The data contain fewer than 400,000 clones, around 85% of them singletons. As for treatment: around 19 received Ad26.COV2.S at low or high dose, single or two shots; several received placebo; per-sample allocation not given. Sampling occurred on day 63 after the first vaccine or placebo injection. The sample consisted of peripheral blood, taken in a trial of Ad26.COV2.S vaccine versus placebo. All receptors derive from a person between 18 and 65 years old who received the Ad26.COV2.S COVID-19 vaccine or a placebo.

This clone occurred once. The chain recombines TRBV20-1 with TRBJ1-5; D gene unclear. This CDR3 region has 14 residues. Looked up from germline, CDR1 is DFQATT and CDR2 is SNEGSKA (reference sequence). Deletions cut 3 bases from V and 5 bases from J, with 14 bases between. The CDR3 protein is CSASGMIRDQPQHF. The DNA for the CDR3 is TGCAGTGCTAGTGGTATGATCCGGGATCAGCCCCAGCATTTT.

CDR3 coding DNA: TGTGCCAGCAGTGTGGGGGTATTATACAATGAGCAGTTCTTC. It encodes CASSVGVLYNEQFF. The rearrangement joins TRBV2 to TRBJ2-1; D assignment may be TRBD1 or TRBD2 (5 bases each). This CDR3 spans 14 amino acids. Trimming removed 4 bases at V and 4 bases at J, with 11 bases between. The germline V gene has CDR1 SNHLY and CDR2 FYNNEI.

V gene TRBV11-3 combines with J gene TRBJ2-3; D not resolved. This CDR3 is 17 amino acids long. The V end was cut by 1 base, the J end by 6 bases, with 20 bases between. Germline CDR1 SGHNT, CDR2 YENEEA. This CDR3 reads CASSLGVSGILADTQYF. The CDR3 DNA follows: TGTGCCAGCAGCTTAGGGGTCTCAGGTATCTTGGCCGATACGCAGTATTTT. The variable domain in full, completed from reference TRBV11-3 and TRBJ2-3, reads EAGVVQSPRYKIIEKKQPVAFWCNPISGHNTLYWYLQNLGQGPELLIRYENEEAVDDSQLPKDRFSAERLKGVDSTLKIQPAELGDSAVYLCASSLGVSGILADTQYFGPGTRLTVL.

CDR3 DNA: TGTGCCAGCAACGGGCGGGGGGGCACAGATACGCAGTATTTT. This sequence encodes CASNGRGGTDTQYF. The rearrangement joins TRBV9 to TRBJ2-3; TRBD2 aligns across 8 bases. V lost 6 bases, J lost 1 base, and 4 bases stayed unmatched. Germline V CDR1 and CDR2: SGDLS, YYNGEE. CDR3 length equals 14 residues.

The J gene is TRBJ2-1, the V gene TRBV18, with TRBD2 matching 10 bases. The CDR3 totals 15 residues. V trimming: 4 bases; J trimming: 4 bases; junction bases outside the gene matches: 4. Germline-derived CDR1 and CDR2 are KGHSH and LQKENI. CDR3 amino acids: CASSRAGGLYNEQFF. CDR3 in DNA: TGTGCCAGCTCACGAGCGGGGGGGCTTTACAATGAGCAGTTCTTC.

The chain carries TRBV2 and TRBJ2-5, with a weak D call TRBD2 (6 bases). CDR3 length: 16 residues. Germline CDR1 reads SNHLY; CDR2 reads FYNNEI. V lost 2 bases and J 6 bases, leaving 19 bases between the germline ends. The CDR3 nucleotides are TGTGCCAGCAGTGAATCCCCAGGGCTAGCGATACAGACCCAGTACTTC. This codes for CASSESPGLAIQTQYF.

The CDR3 is CASSQEPGPAQETQYF. In DNA form, the CDR3 reads TGTGCCAGCAGCCAAGAACCGGGACCTGCTCAAGAGACCCAGTACTTC. This rearrangement joins TRBV4-2 to TRBJ2-5, with D possibly called TRBD1 or TRBD2 (5 bases each). Germline CDR1 LGHNA, CDR2 YNFKEQ. The CDR3 contains 16 residues. V dropped 0 bases and J dropped 2 bases, with 13 bases sitting between them.

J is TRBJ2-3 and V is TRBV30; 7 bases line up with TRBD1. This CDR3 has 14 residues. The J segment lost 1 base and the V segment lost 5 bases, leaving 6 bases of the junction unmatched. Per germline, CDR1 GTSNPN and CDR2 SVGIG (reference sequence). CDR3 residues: CAWDTGDGTDTQYF. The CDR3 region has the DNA TGTGCCTGGGACACAGGGGACGGCACAGATACGCAGTATTTT.

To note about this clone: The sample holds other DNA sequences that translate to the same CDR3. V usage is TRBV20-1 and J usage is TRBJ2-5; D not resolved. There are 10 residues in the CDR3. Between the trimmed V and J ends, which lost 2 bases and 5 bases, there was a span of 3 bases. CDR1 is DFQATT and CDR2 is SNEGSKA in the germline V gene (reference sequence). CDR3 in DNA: TGCAGTGCTAGACTGGAGACCCAGTACTTC. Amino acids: CSARLETQYF.